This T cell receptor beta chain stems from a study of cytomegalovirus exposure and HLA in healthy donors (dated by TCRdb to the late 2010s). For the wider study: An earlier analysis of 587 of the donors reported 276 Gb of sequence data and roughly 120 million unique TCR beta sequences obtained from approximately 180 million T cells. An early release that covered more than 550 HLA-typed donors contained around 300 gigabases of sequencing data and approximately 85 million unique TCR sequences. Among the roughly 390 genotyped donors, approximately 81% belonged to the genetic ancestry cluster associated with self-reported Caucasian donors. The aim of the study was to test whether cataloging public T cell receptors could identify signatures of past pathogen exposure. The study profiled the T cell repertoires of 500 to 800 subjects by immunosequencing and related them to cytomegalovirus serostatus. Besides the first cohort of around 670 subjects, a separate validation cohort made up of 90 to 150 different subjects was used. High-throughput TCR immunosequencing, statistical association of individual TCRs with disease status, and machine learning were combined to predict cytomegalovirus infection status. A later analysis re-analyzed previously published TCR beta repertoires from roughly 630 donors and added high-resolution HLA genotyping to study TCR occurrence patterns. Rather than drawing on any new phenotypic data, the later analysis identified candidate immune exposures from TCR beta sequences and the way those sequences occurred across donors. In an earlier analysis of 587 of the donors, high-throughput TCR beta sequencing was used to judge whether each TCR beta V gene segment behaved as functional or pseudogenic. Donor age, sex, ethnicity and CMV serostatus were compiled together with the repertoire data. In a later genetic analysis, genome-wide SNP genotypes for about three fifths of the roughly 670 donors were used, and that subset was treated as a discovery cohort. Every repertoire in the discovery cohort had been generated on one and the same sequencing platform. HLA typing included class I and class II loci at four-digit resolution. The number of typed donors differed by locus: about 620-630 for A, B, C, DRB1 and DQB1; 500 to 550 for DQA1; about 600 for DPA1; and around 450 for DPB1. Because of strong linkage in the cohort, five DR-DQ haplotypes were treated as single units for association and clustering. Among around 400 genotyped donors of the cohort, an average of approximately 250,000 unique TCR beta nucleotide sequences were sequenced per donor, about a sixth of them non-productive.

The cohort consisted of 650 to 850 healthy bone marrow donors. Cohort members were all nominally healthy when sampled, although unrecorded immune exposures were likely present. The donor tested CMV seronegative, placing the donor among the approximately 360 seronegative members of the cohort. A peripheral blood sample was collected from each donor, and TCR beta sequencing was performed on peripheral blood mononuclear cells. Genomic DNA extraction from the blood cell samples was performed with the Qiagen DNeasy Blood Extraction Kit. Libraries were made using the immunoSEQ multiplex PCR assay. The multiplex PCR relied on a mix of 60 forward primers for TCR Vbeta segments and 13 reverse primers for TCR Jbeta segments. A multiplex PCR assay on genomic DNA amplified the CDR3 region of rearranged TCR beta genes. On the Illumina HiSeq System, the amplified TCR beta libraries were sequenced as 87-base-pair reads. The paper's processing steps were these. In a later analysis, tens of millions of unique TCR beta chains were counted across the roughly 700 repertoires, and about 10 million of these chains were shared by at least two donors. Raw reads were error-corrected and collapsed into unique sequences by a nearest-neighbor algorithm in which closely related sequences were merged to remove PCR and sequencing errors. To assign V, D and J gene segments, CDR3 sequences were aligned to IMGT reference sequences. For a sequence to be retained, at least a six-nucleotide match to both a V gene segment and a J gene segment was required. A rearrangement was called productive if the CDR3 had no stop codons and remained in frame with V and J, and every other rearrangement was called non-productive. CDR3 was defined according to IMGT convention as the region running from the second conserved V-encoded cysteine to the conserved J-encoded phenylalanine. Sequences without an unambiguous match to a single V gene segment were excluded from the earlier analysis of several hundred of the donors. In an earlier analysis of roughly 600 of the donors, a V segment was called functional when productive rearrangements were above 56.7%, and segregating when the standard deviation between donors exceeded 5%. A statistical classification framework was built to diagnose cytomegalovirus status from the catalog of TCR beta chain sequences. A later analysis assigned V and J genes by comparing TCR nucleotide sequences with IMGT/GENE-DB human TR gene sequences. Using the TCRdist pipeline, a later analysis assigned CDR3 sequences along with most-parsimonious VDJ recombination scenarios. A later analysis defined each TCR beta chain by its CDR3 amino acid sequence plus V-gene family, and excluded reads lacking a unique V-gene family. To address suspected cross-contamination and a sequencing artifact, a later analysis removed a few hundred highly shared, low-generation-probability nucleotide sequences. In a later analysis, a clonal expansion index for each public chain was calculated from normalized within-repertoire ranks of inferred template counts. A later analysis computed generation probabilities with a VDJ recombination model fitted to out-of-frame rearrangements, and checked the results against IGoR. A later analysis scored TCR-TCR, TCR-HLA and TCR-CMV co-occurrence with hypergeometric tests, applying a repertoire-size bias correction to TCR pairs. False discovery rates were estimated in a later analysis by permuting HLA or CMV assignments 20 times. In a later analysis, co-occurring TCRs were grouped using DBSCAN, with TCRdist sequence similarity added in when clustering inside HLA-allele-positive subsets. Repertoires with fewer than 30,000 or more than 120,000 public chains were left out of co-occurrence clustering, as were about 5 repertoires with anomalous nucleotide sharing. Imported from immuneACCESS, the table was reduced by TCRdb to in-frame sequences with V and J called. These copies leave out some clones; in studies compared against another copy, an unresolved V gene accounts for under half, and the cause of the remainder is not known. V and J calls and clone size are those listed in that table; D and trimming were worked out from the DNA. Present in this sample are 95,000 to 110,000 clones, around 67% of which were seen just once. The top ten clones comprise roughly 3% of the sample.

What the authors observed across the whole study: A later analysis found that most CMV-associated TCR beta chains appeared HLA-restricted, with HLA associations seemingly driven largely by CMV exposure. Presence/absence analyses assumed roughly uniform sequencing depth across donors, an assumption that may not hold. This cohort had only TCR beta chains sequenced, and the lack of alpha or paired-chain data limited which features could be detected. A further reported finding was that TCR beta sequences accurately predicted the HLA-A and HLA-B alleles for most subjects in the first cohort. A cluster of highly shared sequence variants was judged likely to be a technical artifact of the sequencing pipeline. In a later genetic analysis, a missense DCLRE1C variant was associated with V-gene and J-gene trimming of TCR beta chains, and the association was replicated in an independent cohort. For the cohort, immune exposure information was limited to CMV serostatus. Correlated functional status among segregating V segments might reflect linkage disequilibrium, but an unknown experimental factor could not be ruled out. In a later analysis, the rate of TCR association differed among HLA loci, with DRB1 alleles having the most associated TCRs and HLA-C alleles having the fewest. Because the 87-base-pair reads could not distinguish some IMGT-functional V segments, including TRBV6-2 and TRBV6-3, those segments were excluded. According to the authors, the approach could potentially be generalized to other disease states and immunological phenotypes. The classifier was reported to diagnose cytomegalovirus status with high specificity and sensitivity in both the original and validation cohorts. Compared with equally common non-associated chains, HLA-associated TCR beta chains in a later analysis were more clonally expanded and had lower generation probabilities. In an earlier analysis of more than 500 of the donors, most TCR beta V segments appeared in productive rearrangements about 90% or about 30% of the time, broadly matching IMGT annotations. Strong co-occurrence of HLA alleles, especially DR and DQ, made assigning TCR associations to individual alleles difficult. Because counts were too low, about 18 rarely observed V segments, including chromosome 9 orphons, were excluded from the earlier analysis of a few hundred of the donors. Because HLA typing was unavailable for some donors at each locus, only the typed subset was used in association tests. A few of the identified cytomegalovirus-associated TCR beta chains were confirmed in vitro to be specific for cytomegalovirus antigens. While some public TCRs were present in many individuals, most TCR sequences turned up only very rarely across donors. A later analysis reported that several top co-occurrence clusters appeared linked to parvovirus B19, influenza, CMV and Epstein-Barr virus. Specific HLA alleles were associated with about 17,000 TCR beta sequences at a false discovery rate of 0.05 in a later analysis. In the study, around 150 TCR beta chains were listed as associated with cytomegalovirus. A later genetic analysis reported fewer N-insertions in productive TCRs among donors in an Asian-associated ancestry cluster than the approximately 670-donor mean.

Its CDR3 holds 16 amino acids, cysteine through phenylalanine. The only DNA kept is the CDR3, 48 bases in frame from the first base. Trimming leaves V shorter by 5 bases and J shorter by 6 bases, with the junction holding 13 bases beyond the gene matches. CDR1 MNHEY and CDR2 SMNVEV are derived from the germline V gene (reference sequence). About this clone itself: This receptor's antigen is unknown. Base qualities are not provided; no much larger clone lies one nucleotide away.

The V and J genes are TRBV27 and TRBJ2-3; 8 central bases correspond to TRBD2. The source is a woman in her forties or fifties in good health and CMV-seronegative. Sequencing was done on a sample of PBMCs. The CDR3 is CASSPTRTSIIDTQYF. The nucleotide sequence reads TGTGCCAGCAGTCCCACTCGGACTAGCATCATCGATACGCAGTATTTT.